This entry is about one T cell receptor beta chain. This sample was included in a study of blood T cell repertoires in COVID-19. In the authors' workflow: Scientists estimated how many nucleated cells there were by amplifying reference gene primers. Assay: immunoSEQ multiplex PCR; the TCRdb copy retains only in-frame clones and omits some. D and trimming were read from the DNA, whereas the V and J calls and clone size are those reported in that table. The repertoire holds about 230,000 clones, with 88% as singletons. Germline CDR1 and CDR2: LNHDA and SQIVND (reference sequence). The CDR3 has 15 amino acids. V lost 2 bases and J lost 2, with 7 bases in between.

The sequence was obtained from a woman aged 60 to 75 with acute or convalescent COVID-19. Material: peripheral blood. The chain couples TRBV19 to TRBJ1-6; weak D call: TRBD1 (5 bases). As DNA, the CDR3 is TGTGCCAGTAGTATACAGGGCACCTATAATTCACCCCTCCACTTT. This sequence encodes CASSIQGTYNSPLHF.